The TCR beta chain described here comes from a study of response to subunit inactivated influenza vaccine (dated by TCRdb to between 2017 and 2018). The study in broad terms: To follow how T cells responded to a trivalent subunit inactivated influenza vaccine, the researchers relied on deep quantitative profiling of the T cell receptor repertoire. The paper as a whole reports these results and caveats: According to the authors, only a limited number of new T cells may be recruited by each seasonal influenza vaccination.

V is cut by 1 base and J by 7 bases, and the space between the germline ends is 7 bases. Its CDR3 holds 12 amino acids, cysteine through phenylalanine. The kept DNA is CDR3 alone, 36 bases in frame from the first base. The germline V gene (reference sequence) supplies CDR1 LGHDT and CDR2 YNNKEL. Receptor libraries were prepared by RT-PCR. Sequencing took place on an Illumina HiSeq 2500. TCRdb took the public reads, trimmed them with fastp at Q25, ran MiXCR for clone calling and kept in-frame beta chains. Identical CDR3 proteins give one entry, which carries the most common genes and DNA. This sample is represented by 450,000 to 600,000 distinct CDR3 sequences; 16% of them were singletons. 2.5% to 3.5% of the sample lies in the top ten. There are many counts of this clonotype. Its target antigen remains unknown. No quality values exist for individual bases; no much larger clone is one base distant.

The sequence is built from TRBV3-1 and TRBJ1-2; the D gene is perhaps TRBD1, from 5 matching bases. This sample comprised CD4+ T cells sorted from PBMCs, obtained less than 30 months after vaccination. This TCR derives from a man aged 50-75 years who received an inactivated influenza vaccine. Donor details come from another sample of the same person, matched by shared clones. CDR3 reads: CASSQGGAGYTF. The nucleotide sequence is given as TGTGCCAGCAGCCAAGGAGGGGCTGGCTACACCTTC.